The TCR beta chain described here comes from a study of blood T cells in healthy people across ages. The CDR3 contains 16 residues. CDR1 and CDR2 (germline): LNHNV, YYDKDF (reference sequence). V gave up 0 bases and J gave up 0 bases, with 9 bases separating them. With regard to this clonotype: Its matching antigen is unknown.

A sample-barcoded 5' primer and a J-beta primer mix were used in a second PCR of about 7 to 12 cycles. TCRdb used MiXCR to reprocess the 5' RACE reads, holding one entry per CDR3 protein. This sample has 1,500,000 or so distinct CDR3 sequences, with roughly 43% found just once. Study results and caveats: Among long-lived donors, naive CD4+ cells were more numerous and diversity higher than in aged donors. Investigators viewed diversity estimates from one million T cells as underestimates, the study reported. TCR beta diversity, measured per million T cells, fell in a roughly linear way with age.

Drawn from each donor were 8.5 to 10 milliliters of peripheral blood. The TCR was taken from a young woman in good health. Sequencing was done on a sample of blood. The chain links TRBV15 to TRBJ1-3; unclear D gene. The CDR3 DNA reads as TGTGCCACCAGCAGAGATCGGGTTGCCTCTGGAAACACCATATATTTT. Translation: CATSRDRVASGNTIYF.